One and the same sample provided the 10 T cell receptor beta chains below, sequenced in a study of graft-versus-host responses after intestinal transplantation. Libraries were prepared by immunoSEQ multiplex PCR; TCRdb keeps only in-frame clonotypes and omits some of them. The profile covers approximately 37,000 clones, with about 92% appearing a single time and around 3.6% taken by the ten largest. The source was PBMCs, collected roughly 110 weeks after intestinal transplantation. The receptors stem from a human patient who received an intestinal transplant, so some T cells may come from the graft donor.

This rearrangement joins TRBV5-5 to TRBJ2-3; 7 bases are a match to TRBD1. The length of the CDR3 is 15 residues. The germline V gene encodes CDR1 SGHKS and CDR2 YYEKEE (reference sequence). V lost 5 bases to trimming and J lost 1 base; unmatched junction nucleotides: 7. The CDR3 here is CASRGLGQGTDTQYF. In nucleotides, the CDR3 is TGTGCCAGCAGGGGCCTTGGACAGGGCACAGATACGCAGTATTTT.

This clone was recorded only once. The J gene is TRBJ2-7, the V gene TRBV6-6; D possibly matches TRBD1 or TRBD2 (6 bases each). The ends were cut back, 3 bases at V and 0 bases at J, with 12 bases in the middle. Germline V CDR1 and CDR2: MNHNY, SVGAGI (reference sequence). The CDR3 is 15 amino acids. CDR3 sequence reads: CASSYMEGVSYEQYF. CDR3 in DNA: TGTGCCAGCAGTTATATGGAGGGGGTCTCCTACGAGCAGTACTTC.

The V and J genes are TRBV4-1 and TRBJ2-1; TRBD2 aligns across 10 bases. Germline CDR1 and CDR2: MGHRA and YSYEKL. With 6 bases clipped from V and 5 bases from J, the junction kept 4 bases outside the gene matches. The CDR3 is 14 residues long. The CDR3 loop reads CASRRTSGNNEQFF. CDR3 nucleotides: TGCGCCAGCAGGAGGACTAGCGGAAACAATGAGCAGTTCTTC.

The V call is TRBV5-1, the J call TRBJ1-1; possible D gene TRBD1, 6 bases. This CDR3 region has 11 residues. Germline V gene lookup returns CDR1 SGHRS and CDR2 YFSETQ. V lost 5 bases and J lost 4, with 6 bases in between. CDR3 nucleotides: TGCGCCAGCAGAGGGGGCACTGAAGCTTTCTTT. This translates into CASRGGTEAFF.

V is TRBV29-1 and J is TRBJ1-5, with D possibly matching TRBD1 (5 bases). CDR1 is SQVTM and CDR2 is ANQGSEA in the germline V gene. This CDR3 region has 13 residues. V was trimmed by 5 bases and J by 9 bases, leaving 17 bases between them. CDR3 residues: CSVLPQQGSPQHF. As DNA, the CDR3 is TGCAGCGTTCTACCCCAGCAGGGCTCGCCCCAGCATTTT.

This chain joins TRBV4-1 and TRBJ1-2; possible D gene TRBD1, 5 bases. Germline V CDR1 and CDR2: MGHRA, YSYEKL. This CDR3 has 13 amino acids. Trimming took 3 bases from V and 7 from J, leaving 12 bases between them. The CDR3 DNA sequence: TGCGCCAGCAGCCACCCTGGGGGGTTTGGCTACACCTTC. Protein: CASSHPGGFGYTF.

This chain connects TRBV5-6 to TRBJ2-7; D ambiguous. Trimming took off 2 bases at V and 7 bases at J, with 13 bases between the two ends. Germline V CDR1 and CDR2: SGHDT, YYEEEE. The CDR3 runs 13 residues. CDR3 protein: CASSFAWPTEQYF. The CDR3 coding sequence is TGTGCCAGCAGCTTTGCCTGGCCGACGGAGCAGTACTTC.

This chain uses TRBV5-1 with TRBJ2-7; possible D gene TRBD2, 5 bases. V was pared by 0 bases and J by 1 base, with 8 bases between. The CDR3 extends over 14 amino acids. Germline V gene sequence: CDR1 SGHRS, CDR2 YFSETQ. The CDR3 here is CASSLERLSYEQYF. The CDR3 coding sequence is TGCGCCAGCAGCTTGGAGCGGCTTTCCTACGAGCAGTACTTC.

The J gene is TRBJ2-2, the V gene TRBV5-1; TRBD1 agrees at 7 bases. The ends lost 4 bases at V and 5 bases at J; junction bases unmatched: 8. The germline gives CDR1 SGHRS, CDR2 YFSETQ. This CDR3 is built from 15 residues. The CDR3, as DNA: TGCGCCAGCAGCCCAGACAGGGCGACGACCGGGGAGCTGTTTTTT. Translated, it gives CASSPDRATTGELFF.

The count of this clone is one. CDR3 DNA: TGCAGCGTTGGGACAGGGGGGGGCGATGAGCAGTTCTTC. It codes for CSVGTGGGDEQFF. The V gene is TRBV29-1, the J gene TRBJ2-1; 10 nucleotides agree with TRBD1. CDR1 SQVTM and CDR2 ANQGSEA come from the germline V gene. The CDR3 loop spans 13 amino acids. V gave up 4 bases and J gave up 8 bases; unmatched junction bases: 5.